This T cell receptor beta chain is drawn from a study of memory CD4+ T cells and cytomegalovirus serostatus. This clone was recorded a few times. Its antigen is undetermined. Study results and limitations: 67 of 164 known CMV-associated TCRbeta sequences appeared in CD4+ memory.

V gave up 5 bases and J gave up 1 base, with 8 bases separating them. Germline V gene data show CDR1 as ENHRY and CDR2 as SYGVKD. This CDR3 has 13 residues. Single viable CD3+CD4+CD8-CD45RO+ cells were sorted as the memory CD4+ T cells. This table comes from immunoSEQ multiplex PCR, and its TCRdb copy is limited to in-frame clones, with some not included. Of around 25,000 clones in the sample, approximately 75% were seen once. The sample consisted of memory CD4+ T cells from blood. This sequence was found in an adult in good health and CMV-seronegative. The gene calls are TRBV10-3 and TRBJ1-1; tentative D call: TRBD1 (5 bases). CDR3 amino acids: CAISNTGNTEAFF. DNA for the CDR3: TGTGCCATCAGTAATACAGGGAACACTGAAGCTTTCTTT.